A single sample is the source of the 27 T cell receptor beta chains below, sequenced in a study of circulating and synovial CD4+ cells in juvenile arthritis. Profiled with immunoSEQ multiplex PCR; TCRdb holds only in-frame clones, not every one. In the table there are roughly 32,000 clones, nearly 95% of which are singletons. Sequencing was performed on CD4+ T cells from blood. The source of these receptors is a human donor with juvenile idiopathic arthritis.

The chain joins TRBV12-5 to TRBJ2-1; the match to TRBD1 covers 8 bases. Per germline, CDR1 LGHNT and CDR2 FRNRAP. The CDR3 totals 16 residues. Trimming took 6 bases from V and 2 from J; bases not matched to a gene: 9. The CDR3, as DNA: TGTGCTAGTGGCCCCCTGGGGGACAGGCCCTACAATGAGCAGTTCTTC. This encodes CASGPLGDRPYNEQFF.

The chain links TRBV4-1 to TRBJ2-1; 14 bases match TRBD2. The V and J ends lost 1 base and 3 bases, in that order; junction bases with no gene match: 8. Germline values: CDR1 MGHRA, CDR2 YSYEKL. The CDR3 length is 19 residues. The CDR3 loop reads CASSQAGTSGRWGYNEQFF. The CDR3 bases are TGCGCCAGCAGCCAAGCCGGGACTAGCGGGAGATGGGGCTACAATGAGCAGTTCTTC.

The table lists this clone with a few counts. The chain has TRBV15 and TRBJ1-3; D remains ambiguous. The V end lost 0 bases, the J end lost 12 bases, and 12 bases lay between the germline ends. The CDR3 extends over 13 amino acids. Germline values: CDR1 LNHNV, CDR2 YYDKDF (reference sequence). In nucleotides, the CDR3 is TGTGCCACCAGCAGAGACCTGCGCCAAGACATATATTTT. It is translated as CATSRDLRQDIYF.

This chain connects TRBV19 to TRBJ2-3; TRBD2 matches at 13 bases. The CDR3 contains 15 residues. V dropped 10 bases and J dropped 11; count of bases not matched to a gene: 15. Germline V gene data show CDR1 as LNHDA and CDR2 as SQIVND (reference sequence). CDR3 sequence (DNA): TGTGCCACCTCGCGGACTAGCGGGAGAAGGGAGGGGCAGTATTTT. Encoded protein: CATSRTSGRREGQYF.

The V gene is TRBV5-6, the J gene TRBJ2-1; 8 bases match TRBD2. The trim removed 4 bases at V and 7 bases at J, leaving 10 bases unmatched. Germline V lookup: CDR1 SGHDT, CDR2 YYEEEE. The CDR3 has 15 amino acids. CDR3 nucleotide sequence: TGTGCCAGCAGCCAACCGGGACTAGTTATAAATGAGCAGTTCTTC. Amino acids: CASSQPGLVINEQFF.

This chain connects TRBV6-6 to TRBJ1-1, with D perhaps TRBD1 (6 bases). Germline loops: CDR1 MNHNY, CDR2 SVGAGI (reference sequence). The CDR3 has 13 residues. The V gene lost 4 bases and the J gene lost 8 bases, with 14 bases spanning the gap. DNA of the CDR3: TGTGCCAGCAGTTTTCCTGGACAGAAAGAAGCTTTCTTT. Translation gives CASSFPGQKEAFF.

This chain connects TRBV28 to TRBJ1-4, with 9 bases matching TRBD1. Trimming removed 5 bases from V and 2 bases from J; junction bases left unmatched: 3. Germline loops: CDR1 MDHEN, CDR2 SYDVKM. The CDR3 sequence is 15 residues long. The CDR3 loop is CASSGQGNTNEKLFF. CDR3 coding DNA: TGTGCCAGCAGTGGACAGGGGAATACTAATGAAAAACTGTTTTTT.

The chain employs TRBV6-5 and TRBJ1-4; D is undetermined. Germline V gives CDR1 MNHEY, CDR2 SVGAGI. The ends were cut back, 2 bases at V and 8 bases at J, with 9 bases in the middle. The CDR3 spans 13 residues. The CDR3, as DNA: TGTGCCAGCAGTTACAGTTCAGCGGAAAAACTGTTTTTT. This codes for CASSYSSAEKLFF.

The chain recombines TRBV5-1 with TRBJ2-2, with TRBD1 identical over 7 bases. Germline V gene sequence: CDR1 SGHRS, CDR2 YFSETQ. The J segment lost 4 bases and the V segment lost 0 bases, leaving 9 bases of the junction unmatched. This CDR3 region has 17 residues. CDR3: CASSLEHRQGGTGELFF. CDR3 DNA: TGCGCCAGCAGCTTGGAACATCGACAGGGCGGCACCGGGGAGCTGTTTTTT.

CDR3 DNA: TGTGCCACCAGCAGAGATGAGGCTCCCGGGGGCTACACCTTC. Translation: CATSRDEAPGGYTF. This rearrangement joins TRBV15 to TRBJ1-2; D remains unclear. Germline V CDR1 and CDR2: LNHNV, YYDKDF (reference sequence). CDR3 length equals 14 residues. V lost 0 bases and J 8 bases, leaving 13 bases between the germline ends.

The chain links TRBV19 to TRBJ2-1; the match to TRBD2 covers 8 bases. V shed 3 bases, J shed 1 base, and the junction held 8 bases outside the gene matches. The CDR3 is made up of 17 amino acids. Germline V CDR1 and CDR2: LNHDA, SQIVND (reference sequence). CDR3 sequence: CASSMIPAGVSYNEQFF. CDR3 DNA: TGTGCCAGTAGTATGATCCCAGCGGGGGTTTCCTACAATGAGCAGTTCTTC. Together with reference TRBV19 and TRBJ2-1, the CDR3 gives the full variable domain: DGGITQSPKYLFRKEGQNVTLSCEQNLNHDAMYWYRQDPGQGLRLIYYSQIVNDFQKGDIAEGYSVSREKKESFPLTVTSAQKNPTAFYLCASSMIPAGVSYNEQFFGPGTRLTVL.

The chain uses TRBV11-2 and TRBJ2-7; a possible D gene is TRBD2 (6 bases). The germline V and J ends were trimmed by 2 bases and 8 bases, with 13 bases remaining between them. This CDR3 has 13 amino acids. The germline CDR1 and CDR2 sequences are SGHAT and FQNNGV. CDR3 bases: TGTGCCAGCAGCTTAAAGGGTGCGGGACAGCAGTACTTC. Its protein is CASSLKGAGQQYF.

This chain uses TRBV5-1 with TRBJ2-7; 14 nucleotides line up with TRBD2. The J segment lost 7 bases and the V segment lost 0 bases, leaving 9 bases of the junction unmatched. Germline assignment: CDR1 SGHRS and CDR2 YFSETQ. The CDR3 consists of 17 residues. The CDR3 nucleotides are TGCGCCAGCAGCTTGGGACGGTGGGGACTAGCGGGAGTTGAGCAGTACTTC. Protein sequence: CASSLGRWGLAGVEQYF.

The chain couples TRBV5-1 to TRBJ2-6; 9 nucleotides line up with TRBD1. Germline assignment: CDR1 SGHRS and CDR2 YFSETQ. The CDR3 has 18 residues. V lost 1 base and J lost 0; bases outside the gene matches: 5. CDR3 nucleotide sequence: TGCGCCAGCAGCTTGAGGGCGACAGGGGGCTCTGGGGCCAACGTCCTGACTTTC. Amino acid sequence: CASSLRATGGSGANVLTF.

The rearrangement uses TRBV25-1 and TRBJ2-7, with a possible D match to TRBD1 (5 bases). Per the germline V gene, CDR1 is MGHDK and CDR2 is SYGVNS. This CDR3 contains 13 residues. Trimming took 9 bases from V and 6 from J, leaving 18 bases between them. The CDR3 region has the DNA TGTGCCAGTGGGGCAGGATCAATGTCCGAGCAGTACTTC. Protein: CASGAGSMSEQYF.

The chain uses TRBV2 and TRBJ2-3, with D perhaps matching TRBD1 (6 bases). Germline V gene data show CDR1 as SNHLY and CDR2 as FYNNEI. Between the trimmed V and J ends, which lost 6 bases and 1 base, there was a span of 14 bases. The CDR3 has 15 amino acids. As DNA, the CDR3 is TGTGCCAGCAGCCGCAGGGGCGGACGCACAGATACGCAGTATTTT. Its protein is CASSRRGGRTDTQYF.

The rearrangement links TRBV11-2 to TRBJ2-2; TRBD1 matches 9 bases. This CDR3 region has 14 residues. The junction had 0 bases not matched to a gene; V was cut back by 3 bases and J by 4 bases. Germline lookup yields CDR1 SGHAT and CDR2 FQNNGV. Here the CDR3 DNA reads TGTGCCAGCAGCTTGACAGGGGGCACCGGGGAGCTGTTTTTT. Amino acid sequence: CASSLTGGTGELFF.

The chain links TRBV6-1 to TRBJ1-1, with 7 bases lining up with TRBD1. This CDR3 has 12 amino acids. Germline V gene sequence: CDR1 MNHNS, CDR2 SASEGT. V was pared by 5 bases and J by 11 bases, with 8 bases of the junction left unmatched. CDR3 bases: TGTGCCAGCAGTTCGACAGGGAGGAAGGCTTTCTTT. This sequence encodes CASSSTGRKAFF.

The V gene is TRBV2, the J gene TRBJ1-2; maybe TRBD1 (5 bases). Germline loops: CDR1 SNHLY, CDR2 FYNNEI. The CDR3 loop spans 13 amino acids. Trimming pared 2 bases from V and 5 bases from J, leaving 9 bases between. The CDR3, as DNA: TGTGCCAGCAGTGAATCCAGGGTGTATGGCTACACCTTC. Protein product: CASSESRVYGYTF.

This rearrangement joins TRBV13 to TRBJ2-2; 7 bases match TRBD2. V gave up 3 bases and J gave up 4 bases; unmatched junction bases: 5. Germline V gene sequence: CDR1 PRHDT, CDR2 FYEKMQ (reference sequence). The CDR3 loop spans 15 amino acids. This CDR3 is CASSFVPGGTGELFF. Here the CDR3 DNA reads TGTGCCAGCAGCTTCGTCCCGGGGGGCACCGGGGAGCTGTTTTTT.

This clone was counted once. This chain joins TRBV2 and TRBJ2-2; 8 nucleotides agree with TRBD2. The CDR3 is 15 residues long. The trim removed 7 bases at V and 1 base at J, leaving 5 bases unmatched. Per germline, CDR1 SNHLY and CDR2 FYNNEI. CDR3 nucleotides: TGTGCCAGCACCCCGGGACTAGGGAACACCGGGGAGCTGTTTTTT. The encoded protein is CASTPGLGNTGELFF.

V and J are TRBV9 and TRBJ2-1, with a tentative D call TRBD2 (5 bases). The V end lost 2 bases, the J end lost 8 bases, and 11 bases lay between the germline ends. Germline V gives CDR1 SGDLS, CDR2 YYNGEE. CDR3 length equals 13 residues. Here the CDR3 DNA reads TGTGCCAGCAGCGTGGGCCTAGCCGATGAGCAGTTCTTC. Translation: CASSVGLADEQFF. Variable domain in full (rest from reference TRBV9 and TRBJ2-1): DSGVTQTPKHLITATGQRVTLRCSPRSGDLSVYWYQQSLDQGLQFLIQYYNGEERAKGNILERFSAQQFPDLHSELNLSSLELGDSALYFCASSVGLADEQFFGPGTRLTVL.

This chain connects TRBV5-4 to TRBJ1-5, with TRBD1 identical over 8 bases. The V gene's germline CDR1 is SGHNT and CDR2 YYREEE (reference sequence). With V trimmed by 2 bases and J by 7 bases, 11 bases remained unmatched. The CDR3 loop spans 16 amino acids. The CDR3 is CASSFPPGGAEQPQHF. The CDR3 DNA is TGTGCCAGCAGCTTCCCTCCAGGGGGCGCAGAACAGCCCCAGCATTTT. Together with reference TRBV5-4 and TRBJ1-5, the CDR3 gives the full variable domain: ETGVTQSPTHLIKTRGQQVTLRCSSQSGHNTVSWYQQALGQGPQFIFQYYREEENGRGNFPPRFSGLQFPNYSSELNVNALELDDSALYLCASSFPPGGAEQPQHFGDGTRLSIL.

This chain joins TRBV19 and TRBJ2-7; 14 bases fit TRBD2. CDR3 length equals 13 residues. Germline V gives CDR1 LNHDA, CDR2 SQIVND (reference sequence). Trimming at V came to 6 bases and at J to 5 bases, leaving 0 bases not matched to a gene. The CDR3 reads CASRGLAGDEQYF. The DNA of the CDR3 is TGTGCCAGTAGGGGACTAGCGGGAGACGAGCAGTACTTC. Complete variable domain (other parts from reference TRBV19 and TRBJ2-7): DGGITQSPKYLFRKEGQNVTLSCEQNLNHDAMYWYRQDPGQGLRLIYYSQIVNDFQKGDIAEGYSVSREKKESFPLTVTSAQKNPTAFYLCASRGLAGDEQYFGPGTRLTVT.

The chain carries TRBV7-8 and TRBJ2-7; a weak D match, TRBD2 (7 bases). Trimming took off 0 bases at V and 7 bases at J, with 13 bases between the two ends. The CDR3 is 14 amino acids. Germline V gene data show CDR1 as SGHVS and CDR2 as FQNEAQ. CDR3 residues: CASSLAGGGREQYF. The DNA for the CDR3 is TGTGCCAGCAGCTTAGCGGGGGGGGGCCGGGAGCAGTACTTC.

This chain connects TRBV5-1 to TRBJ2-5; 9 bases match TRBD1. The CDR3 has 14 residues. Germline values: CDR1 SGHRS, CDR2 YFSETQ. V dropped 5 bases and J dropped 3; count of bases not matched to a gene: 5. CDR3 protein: CASRGGTGKETQYF. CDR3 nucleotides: TGCGCCAGCAGGGGAGGGACAGGGAAAGAGACCCAGTACTTC.

CDR3 sequence reads: CASNTGAPNTGELFF. CDR3 nucleotide sequence: TGTGCCAGCAATACAGGGGCCCCGAACACCGGGGAGCTGTTTTTT. The chain joins TRBV6-5 to TRBJ2-2; TRBD1 aligns across 7 bases. In germline, CDR1 is MNHEY, CDR2 SVGAGI. V dropped 7 bases and J dropped 0; count of bases not matched to a gene: 5. CDR3 length: 15 amino acids.